This TCR beta chain was sequenced in a study of blood T cell repertoires in COVID-19. Study information: COVID-19 samples from acute and convalescent phases originated in the United States, Italy and Spain.

This CDR3 is 13 amino acids long. Trimming cost V 1 base and J 5 bases, with 9 bases left between them. Per germline, CDR1 SGHRS and CDR2 YFSETQ. Assay: immunoSEQ multiplex PCR; the TCRdb copy retains only in-frame clones and omits some. The sample lists 280,000 or so clones, around 86% occurring once. The sequenced sample was peripheral blood. This chain connects TRBV5-1 to TRBJ1-1; D uncertain. This sequence was found in a woman between 25 and 40 years old who had recovered from COVID-19. CDR3 in DNA: TGCGCCAGCAGCTTGATGAGGGAAACTGAAGCTTTCTTT. It yields the protein CASSLMRETEAFF.